This T cell receptor beta chain is drawn from a study of early T cells in non-severe SARS-CoV-2 infection. As to this clonotype: Its antigen is still unknown.

The ends lost 4 bases at V and 2 bases at J; junction bases unmatched: 9. The length of the CDR3 is 16 residues. The germline gives CDR1 SGHNT, CDR2 YYREEE (reference sequence). Study-level points and caveats: Matching against VDJdb likely underestimated virus-specific expansions, favoring anti-spike CD8.

Attachment of unique molecular identifiers to individual cDNA molecules was performed. TCRdb passed the 5' RACE reads through MiXCR, listing each CDR3 protein once. This repertoire shows approximately 77,000 distinct CDR3 sequences, roughly 15% found once; its top ten account for about 12%. This TCR was sampled from an adult who was a healthcare worker with PCR-confirmed SARS-CoV-2 infection or an uninfected control (not recorded which). The chain joins TRBV5-4 to TRBJ2-1; 7 bases align to TRBD1. The sequenced material came from whole blood. CDR3 sequence: CASSGVAGGAYNEQFF. CDR3 coding DNA: TGTGCCAGCAGCGGGGTGGCAGGGGGTGCCTACAATGAGCAGTTCTTC.